This TCR beta chain originates from a study of blood T cell repertoires in COVID-19. Across the study: T cells, B-cell-depleted T cells, or PBMCs provided the cDNA or gDNA that served as material.

This clone was recorded once. Germline CDR1 is SGHTA and CDR2 is FQGNSA. J was trimmed by 4 bases and V by 5 bases; bases with no gene match: 9. There are 16 residues in the CDR3. How the authors handled the data: Reference gene primers were amplified, and this amplification served to estimate nucleated cell counts. The method was immunoSEQ multiplex PCR; TCRdb's version includes in-frame clones alone and lacks a portion of them. D and trimming were read from the DNA, whereas the V and J calls and clone size are those reported in that table. The data contain more than 80,000 clones, about 85% of them singletons.

The source of this sequence is a woman in her 70s with acute or convalescent COVID-19. V usage is TRBV7-2 and J usage is TRBJ2-2; 8 bases are a match to TRBD1. Specimen: peripheral blood. The CDR3 nucleotides read TGTGCCAGCAGCAGGAGAGGACAGGGAAGCACCGGGGAGCTGTTTTTT. Translation: CASSRRGQGSTGELFF.